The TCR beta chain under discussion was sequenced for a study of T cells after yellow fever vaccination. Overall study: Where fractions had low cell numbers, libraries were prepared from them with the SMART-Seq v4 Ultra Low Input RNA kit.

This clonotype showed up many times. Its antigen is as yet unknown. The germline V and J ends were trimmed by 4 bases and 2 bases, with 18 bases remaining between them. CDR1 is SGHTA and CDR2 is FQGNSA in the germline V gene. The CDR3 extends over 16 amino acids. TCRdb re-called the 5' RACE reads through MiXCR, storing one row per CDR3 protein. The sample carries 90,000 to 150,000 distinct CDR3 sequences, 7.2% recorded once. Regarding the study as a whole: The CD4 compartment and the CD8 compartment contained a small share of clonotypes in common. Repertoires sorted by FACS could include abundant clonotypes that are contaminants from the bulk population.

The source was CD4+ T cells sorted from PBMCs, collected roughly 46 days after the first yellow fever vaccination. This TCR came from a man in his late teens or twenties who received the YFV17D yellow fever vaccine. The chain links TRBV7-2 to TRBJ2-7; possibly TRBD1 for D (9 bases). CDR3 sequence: CASSSRGGTGTYEQYF. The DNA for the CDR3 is TGTGCCAGCAGCTCCCGGGGGGGGACAGGGACCTACGAGCAGTACTTC.